This is a list of T cell receptor beta chains from one sample in a study of chemoradiotherapy in HPV16-positive cancers. Sequencing was performed with immunoSEQ multiplex PCR; in TCRdb, only in-frame clones are kept and a portion is missing. The table includes roughly 10,000 clones, 65% to 80% detected once. The sample was tumor tissue, taken from a patient who underwent chemoradiotherapy. These receptors were obtained from a human donor with HPV-associated anogenital cancer. Each CDR3 is given with its conserved first and last residue. The order of the fields is D gene, CDR3 length, J gene, V gene, clone size, CDR3 protein, CDR3 DNA. A D gene is named only where the DNA matches it firmly. The listing skips clone size in some rows; elsewhere it reads once, few, many or a size class.

- | 16 | TRBJ1-4 | TRBV9 | - | CASSAGSWASNEKLFF | TGTGCCAGCAGCGCTGGGTCTTGGGCCAGTAATGAAAAACTGTTTTTT
- | 15 | TRBJ1-2 | TRBV10-2 | - | CASSDGVQRTYGYTF | TGCGCCAGCAGTGATGGCGTGCAGCGGACCTATGGCTACACCTTC
- | 14 | TRBJ1-2 | TRBV5-1 | - | CASSLLDSNYGYTF | TGCGCCAGCAGCTTGTTAGACAGTAACTATGGCTACACCTTC
- | 13 | TRBJ1-1 | TRBV7-3 | few | CASSLRANTEAFF | TGTGCCAGCAGCTTAAGGGCTAACACTGAAGCTTTCTTT
- | 14 | TRBJ1-1 | TRBV5-1 | - | CASSTGGGNTEAFF | TGCGCCAGCAGCACTGGGGGGGGGAACACTGAAGCTTTCTTT
TRBD2 | 15 | TRBJ2-3 | TRBV7-9 | - | CASCTSGATTDTQYF | TGTGCCAGCTGCACTAGCGGGGCGACCACAGATACGCAGTATTTT
- | 16 | TRBJ1-6 | TRBV6-1 | - | CASSEARSGLGSPLHF | TGTGCCAGCAGTGAAGCGCGAAGTGGCTTGGGTTCACCCCTCCACTTT
- | 18 | TRBJ2-6 | TRBV19 | - | CASSMSPGRGGGANVLTF | TGTGCCAGTAGTATGTCTCCAGGCAGGGGGGGTGGGGCCAACGTCCTGACTTTC
TRBD1 | 15 | TRBJ1-6 | TRBV27 | - | CASRGTGRHNSPLHF | TGTGCCAGCAGAGGGACAGGCAGACATAATTCACCCCTCCACTTT
- | 13 | TRBJ2-7 | TRBV7-9 | - | CASSFFKGSEQYF | TGTGCCAGCAGCTTTTTTAAGGGCTCCGAGCAGTACTTC
TRBD1 | 14 | TRBJ2-7 | TRBV28 | - | CASSTGTGVREQYF | TGTGCCAGCAGTACCGGGACAGGGGTTCGCGAGCAGTACTTC
TRBD1 | 16 | TRBJ2-5 | TRBV28 | - | CASSPRTGGRFETQYF | TGTGCCAGCAGTCCGCGGACAGGGGGCCGGTTCGAGACCCAGTACTTC
- | 15 | TRBJ2-7 | TRBV10-2 | - | CASRLGRGNSYEQYF | TGCGCCAGCAGACTAGGGCGGGGTAACTCCTACGAGCAGTACTTC
- | 13 | TRBJ2-1 | TRBV6-5 | - | CASSLDLYNEQFF | TGTGCCAGCAGTTTGGACCTTTACAATGAGCAGTTCTTC
- | 13 | TRBJ1-1 | TRBV6-1 | few | CATRLRLNTEAFF | TGTGCCACCCGGCTCAGACTGAACACTGAAGCTTTCTTT
- | 16 | TRBJ1-6 | TRBV7-6 | - | CASSTTSSSYNSPLHF | TGTGCCAGCAGCACCACCTCTAGCTCCTATAATTCACCCCTCCACTTT
- | 16 | TRBJ1-2 | TRBV5-8 | once | CASSLETLTPSWGYTF | TGTGCCAGCAGCCTGGAAACGTTGACTCCTAGCTGGGGCTACACCTTC
TRBD1 | 15 | TRBJ1-1 | TRBV6-6 | once | CASSYSRQGNTEAFF | TGTGCCAGCAGTTACTCGAGACAGGGGAACACTGAAGCTTTCTTT
- | 12 | TRBJ1-4 | TRBV19 | - | CASSGQWGKLFF | TGTGCCAGTAGTGGGCAGTGGGGAAAACTGTTTTTT
TRBD2 | 15 | TRBJ2-1 | TRBV7-3 | - | CASSLLAGGPGEQFF | TGTGCCAGCAGCTTACTAGCGGGGGGGCCAGGTGAGCAGTTCTTC
- | 11 | TRBJ1-2 | TRBV9 | - | CASSGNYGYTF | TGTGCCAGCAGCGGTAACTATGGCTACACCTTC
- | 14 | TRBJ2-1 | TRBV6-5 | - | CASSYSQGKGEQFF | TGTGCCAGCAGTTACTCGCAGGGGAAGGGTGAGCAGTTCTTC
TRBD1 | 15 | TRBJ2-1 | TRBV7-8 | - | CASSFPGQGAYEQFF | TGTGCCAGCAGCTTCCCGGGACAGGGGGCCTATGAGCAGTTCTTC
- | 13 | TRBJ2-2 | TRBV29-1 | - | CSSWDPNTGELFF | TGCAGCTCTTGGGATCCGAACACCGGGGAGCTGTTTTTT